The 22 T cell receptor beta chains below come from one sample, sequenced in a study of T cell responses to AZD1222 COVID-19 vaccine. Assay: immunoSEQ multiplex PCR; the TCRdb copy retains only in-frame clones and omits some. The sample has more than 95,000 clones; roughly 88% are singletons. Sequencing was performed on peripheral blood, taken on day 0 of AZD1222 vaccination. These receptors came from an adult in good health.

The chain links TRBV29-1 to TRBJ1-2; 10 nucleotides match TRBD1. J gave up 3 bases and V 6 bases, and 7 bases lay outside the gene matches. Germline V CDR1 and CDR2: SQVTM, ANQGSEA. The CDR3 covers 14 residues. CDR3 DNA sequence: TGCAGCGTCAGATTCGGACAGGGGGACTATGGCTACACCTTC. Its translation is CSVRFGQGDYGYTF.

The chain links TRBV4-2 to TRBJ2-7; 7 bases are a match to TRBD1. Germline CDR1 LGHNA, CDR2 YNFKEQ. This CDR3 is 15 amino acids long. Losses at the gene ends were 1 base for V and 3 bases for J; bases not matched to a gene: 6. The CDR3 DNA sequence: TGTGCCAGCAGCCAAGGGGACAGTACTTACTACGAGCAGTACTTC. It codes for CASSQGDSTYYEQYF.

The V and J genes are TRBV4-2 and TRBJ2-3; 7 nucleotides match TRBD2. Per germline, CDR1 LGHNA and CDR2 YNFKEQ. Trimming at V came to 4 bases and at J to 2 bases, leaving 9 bases not matched to a gene. CDR3 size: 16 residues. The CDR3 nucleotides read TGTGCCAGCAGCCCAACCACTAGCGCCATCACAGATACGCAGTATTTT. Its translation is CASSPTTSAITDTQYF.

This clone is a singleton in its sample. V and J are TRBV6-1 and TRBJ2-1, with 8 nucleotides matching TRBD2. V was clipped by 1 base and J by 11 bases; unmatched bases: 13. The CDR3 is 16 amino acids. Germline V gene lookup returns CDR1 MNHNS and CDR2 SASEGT. The CDR3 nucleotides are TGTGCCAGCAGTGAAGAGTTAGCGGGACTACATTTAAAGCAGTTCTTC. Protein sequence: CASSEELAGLHLKQFF.

CDR3 region: CASSSVATLYNEQFF. The CDR3, as DNA: TGTGCCAGCAGCTCAGTAGCGACCCTCTACAATGAGCAGTTCTTC. V usage is TRBV7-3 and J usage is TRBJ2-1, with a possible D match to TRBD2 (5 bases). The CDR3 consists of 15 residues. Germline V CDR1 and CDR2: SGHTA, FQGTGA. Between the trimmed V and J ends, which lost 4 bases and 3 bases, there was a span of 13 bases. The entire variable domain, with the rest obtained from reference TRBV7-3 and TRBJ2-1, is as follows: GAGVSQTPSNKVTEKGKYVELRCDPISGHTALYWYRQSLGQGPEFLIYFQGTGAADDSGLPNDRFFAVRPEGSVSTLKIQRTERGDSAVYLCASSSVATLYNEQFFGPGTRLTVL.

The rearrangement links TRBV11-2 to TRBJ1-6, with unresolved D. V dropped 5 bases and J dropped 5 bases, with 16 bases sitting between them. CDR1 SGHAT and CDR2 FQNNGV come from the germline V gene. This CDR3 spans 16 amino acids. CDR3 region: CASSLGLGRNNSPLHF. CDR3 DNA: TGTGCCAGCAGCCTTGGATTGGGCAGAAATAATTCACCCCTCCACTTT.

The chain links TRBV12-3 or TRBV12-4 to TRBJ1-1; D is unresolved. V was pared by 6 bases and J by 0 bases, with 2 bases between. The CDR3 spans 11 residues. Here the CDR3 DNA reads TGTGCCAGCAGACTGAACACTGAAGCTTTCTTT. It specifies CASRLNTEAFF.

The genes are TRBV9 and TRBJ1-4; D gene uncertain. This CDR3 has 14 residues. Trimming left V 0 bases short and J 7 bases short, with 10 bases between. In germline, CDR1 is SGDLS, CDR2 YYNGEE. This chain's CDR3 is CASSVGGSSEKLFF. The CDR3 nucleotides are TGTGCCAGCAGCGTAGGGGGTTCAAGTGAAAAACTGTTTTTT.

V and J are TRBV6-2 or TRBV6-3 and TRBJ1-5; no clear D gene. The CDR3 totals 15 residues. The germline CDR1 and CDR2 sequences are MNHEY and SVGEGT. V lost 3 bases and J lost 5, with 14 bases in between. The CDR3 DNA follows: TGTGCCAGCAGTTATGCGCGGCAGGATCATCAGCCCCAGCATTTT. Its translation: CASSYARQDHQPQHF.

Details on this clone: Its ends do not fully match the called genes, so a read error is possible. This sequence joins TRBV20-1 and TRBJ1-1; no firm D call. This CDR3 region has 10 residues. Germline lookup yields CDR1 DFQATT and CDR2 SNEGSKA (reference sequence). CDR3 amino acids: CRASRTEAFF. CDR3 sequence (DNA): TGCAGAGCTAGTCGGACTGAAGCTTTCTTT.

The table lists this clone with a count of one. The J gene is TRBJ2-6, the V gene TRBV9; either TRBD1 or TRBD2 may fit D (5 bases each). CDR1 is SGDLS and CDR2 is YYNGEE in the germline V gene. This CDR3 has 17 residues. Trimming removed 4 bases at V and 0 bases at J, with 14 bases between. Here the CDR3 reads CASSLSTGPSGANVLTF. Here the CDR3 DNA reads TGTGCCAGCAGCCTCTCTACGGGGCCCTCTGGGGCCAACGTCCTGACTTTC.

V gene TRBV5-1 combines with J gene TRBJ2-5; TRBD2 matches 9 bases. The junction had 5 bases not matched to a gene; V was cut back by 2 bases and J by 0 bases. Germline V lookup: CDR1 SGHRS, CDR2 YFSETQ. CDR3 length equals 16 residues. The CDR3 loop is CASSFGASGNQETQYF. CDR3 DNA: TGCGCCAGCAGCTTCGGGGCTAGCGGGAACCAAGAGACCCAGTACTTC.

There are a few counts of this clone. In nucleotides, the CDR3 is TGTGCCAGCAGCTTAGATCCGTCTAGAGGCAATCAGCCCCAGCATTTT. Translating gives CASSLDPSRGNQPQHF. The genes are TRBV7-2 and TRBJ1-5; no reliable D call. This CDR3 comprises 16 residues. CDR1 SGHTA and CDR2 FQGNSA come from the germline V gene. Trimming took 1 base from V and 2 from J, leaving 12 bases between them.

This chain uses TRBV2 with TRBJ1-6; D may be TRBD1 (5 bases). Germline lookup yields CDR1 SNHLY and CDR2 FYNNEI. V lost 6 bases, J lost 9 bases, and 15 bases lay in between. The length of the CDR3 is 14 residues. The CDR3 DNA follows: TGTGCCAGCAGAGGAGTGACAGAAATTTCACCCCTCCACTTT. This codes for CASRGVTEISPLHF. The full variable domain, rest sourced from reference TRBV2 and TRBJ1-6, is EPEVTQTPSHQVTQMGQEVILRCVPISNHLYFYWYRQILGQKVEFLVSFYNNEISEKSEIFDDQFSVERPDGSNFTLKIRSTKLEDSAMYFCASRGVTEISPLHFGNGTRLTVT.

V and J are TRBV20-1 and TRBJ1-2, with a possible D match to TRBD1 (6 bases). This CDR3 spans 12 amino acids. Germline-derived CDR1 and CDR2 are DFQATT and SNEGSKA (reference sequence). Between the trimmed V and J ends, which lost 3 bases and 8 bases, there was a span of 13 bases. CDR3 sequence reads: CSASTGAGGYTF. CDR3 nucleotides: TGCAGTGCTAGTACGGGGGCTGGGGGCTACACCTTC.

The chain couples TRBV3-1 (or the pseudogene TRBV3-2) to TRBJ1-4; D is uncertain. The CDR3 is made up of 16 amino acids. Trimming stripped 4 bases from V and 5 bases from J, with 17 bases between. Germline V gene data show CDR1 as LGHDT and CDR2 as YNNKEL (reference sequence). CDR3 protein: CASSPRAGSSNEKLFF. CDR3 sequence (DNA): TGTGCCAGCAGCCCCCGTGCCGGCAGCTCAAATGAAAAACTGTTTTTT.

The V call is TRBV4-1, the J call TRBJ1-1; D gene unclear. Germline-derived CDR1 and CDR2 are MGHRA and YSYEKL. The length of the CDR3 is 16 residues. V lost 3 bases and J lost 1, with 15 bases in between. CDR3 in amino acids: CASSQYLEGGNTEAFF. For the CDR3, the DNA is TGCGCCAGCAGCCAGTATTTGGAGGGAGGGAACACTGAAGCTTTCTTT.

The chain joins TRBV4-3 to TRBJ2-7; weak D call: TRBD1 (6 bases). This CDR3 has 15 amino acids. Germline CDR1 LGHNA, CDR2 YSLEER. V dropped 4 bases and J dropped 1 base, with 14 bases sitting between them. The CDR3 DNA reads TGCGCCAGCAGCCCTGACAGGTTGAGTTCCTACGAGCAGTACTTC. This translates into CASSPDRLSSYEQYF.

The J gene is TRBJ1-2, the V gene TRBV15, with D tentatively TRBD1 (6 bases). The CDR3 is 13 residues long. The V and J ends lost 2 bases and 6 bases respectively, with 10 bases between them. Looked up from germline, CDR1 is LNHNV and CDR2 is YYDKDF (reference sequence). The chain's CDR3 is CATSRWGADGYTF. CDR3 nucleotides: TGTGCCACCAGCAGATGGGGGGCAGATGGCTACACCTTC.

The table lists this clone with a count of one. This chain connects TRBV19 to TRBJ2-7; TRBD1 matches 12 bases. Germline assignment: CDR1 LNHDA and CDR2 SQIVND (reference sequence). V lost 6 bases to trimming and J lost 7 bases; unmatched junction nucleotides: 7. The CDR3 runs 14 residues. The CDR3 region has the DNA TGTGCCAGTAGGCCGGGACAGGGGGCGAGGGAGCAGTACTTC. Translating it yields CASRPGQGAREQYF.

The chain joins TRBV29-1 to TRBJ2-5, with 7 bases matching TRBD2. J gave up 4 bases and V 1 base, and 6 bases lay outside the gene matches. The CDR3 contains 14 residues. The germline V gene encodes CDR1 SQVTM and CDR2 ANQGSEA. CDR3: CSVEAAREGETQYF. Here the CDR3 DNA reads TGCAGCGTTGAAGCGGCCAGGGAGGGAGAGACCCAGTACTTC.

V and J are TRBV5-1 and TRBJ1-1, with D maybe TRBD1 (5 bases). The V gene's germline CDR1 is SGHRS and CDR2 YFSETQ. V was trimmed by 4 bases and J by 1 base, leaving 14 bases between them. The CDR3 contains 15 residues. The CDR3 DNA is TGCGCCAGCAGCCCCAGGGTAGGTGGGAACACTGAAGCTTTCTTT. Translated: CASSPRVGGNTEAFF.